The 21 T cell receptor beta chains below come from one sample, sequenced in a study of shared clonotypes between healthy human individuals. The method was immunoSEQ multiplex PCR; TCRdb's version includes in-frame clones alone and lacks a portion of them. The sample has about 1 million clones, roughly 70% seen once. The material sequenced was memory CD4+ T cells sorted from blood. Subset denoted: CD45RA-negative fraction. These receptors came from a man aged 18 to 30 in good health.

The chain combines TRBV6-5 with TRBJ2-7; D is possibly TRBD2 (7 bases). This CDR3 has 13 residues. CDR1 MNHEY and CDR2 SVGAGI come from the germline V gene. V lost 5 bases and J lost 5, with 13 bases in between. The CDR3 DNA reads TGTGCCAGCAGTCGGGGGGCAGGGAACGAGCAGTACTTC. Protein product: CASSRGAGNEQYF.

This clone was observed once. The chain joins TRBV7-9 to TRBJ2-7, with D hard to call. Germline V gene lookup returns CDR1 SEHNR and CDR2 FQNEAQ (reference sequence). This CDR3 is 11 amino acids long. V was pared by 8 bases and J by 4 bases, with 9 bases between. The CDR3 is CASAILYEQYF. Written as DNA, the CDR3 is TGTGCCAGCGCCATCCTGTACGAGCAGTACTTC.

The chain combines TRBV27 with TRBJ2-7; the D gene could be TRBD1 or TRBD2 (7 bases each). CDR1 and CDR2 (germline): MNHEY, SMNVEV (reference sequence). The CDR3 is 15 residues long. Trimming took 4 bases from V and 6 from J, leaving 19 bases between them. This chain's CDR3 is CASSSWEGAPVEQYF. The CDR3 nucleotides read TGTGCCAGCAGTTCATGGGAGGGGGCCCCAGTCGAGCAGTACTTC.

The chain carries TRBV7-9 and TRBJ2-3; D unclear. With 0 bases removed from V and 2 bases from J, the gap between germline ends came to 15 bases. There are 17 residues in the CDR3. CDR1 is SEHNR, CDR2 FQNEAQ, per germline (reference sequence). In DNA form, the CDR3 reads TGTGCCAGCAGCTTAGCTCAGAAGAGTCTCCTCACAGATACGCAGTATTTT. Protein: CASSLAQKSLLTDTQYF.

V usage is TRBV30 and J usage is TRBJ1-5; TRBD1 is a possible D gene (5 bases). The CDR3 runs 12 residues. V was trimmed by 4 bases and J by 4 bases, leaving 8 bases between them. CDR1 is GTSNPN, CDR2 SVGIG, per germline (reference sequence). The CDR3 here is CAWNDRNQPQHF. Written as DNA, the CDR3 is TGTGCCTGGAACGACAGAAATCAGCCCCAGCATTTT.

The gene calls are TRBV9 and TRBJ1-4; D not resolved. V was pared by 1 base and J by 5 bases, with 9 bases between. CDR3 size: 14 residues. Germline V gene sequence: CDR1 SGDLS, CDR2 YYNGEE. CDR3: CASSVSGQNEKLFF. Written as DNA, the CDR3 is TGTGCCAGCAGCGTATCTGGGCAGAATGAAAAACTGTTTTTT.

The chain has TRBV27 and TRBJ1-2; D unresolved. This CDR3 is built from 13 residues. CDR1 is MNHEY and CDR2 is SMNVEV in the germline V gene (reference sequence). V shed 5 bases and J shed 10 bases, with 17 bases lying between them. DNA for the CDR3: TGTGCCAGCAGTCCCCGACCCGGGGAAACCTACACCTTC. It translates to CASSPRPGETYTF.

This rearrangement joins TRBV11-2 to TRBJ1-2; 8 bases are shared with TRBD1. The CDR3 has 14 amino acids. With V trimmed by 4 bases and J by 5 bases, 6 bases remained unmatched. In germline, CDR1 is SGHAT, CDR2 FQNNGV. The CDR3 sequence is CASSSRTGKYGYTF. The CDR3 DNA sequence: TGTGCCAGCAGCTCAAGGACAGGGAAGTATGGCTACACCTTC.

This chain links TRBV6-1 with TRBJ2-1; D may be TRBD1 (5 bases). The CDR3 is 14 residues long. V gave up 2 bases and J gave up 1 base, with 6 bases separating them. Germline values: CDR1 MNHNS, CDR2 SASEGT. The CDR3 DNA reads TGTGCCAGCAGTGAATCAGGGTCCTACAATGAGCAGTTCTTC. Protein product: CASSESGSYNEQFF.

The genes are TRBV2 and TRBJ1-5; D is ambiguous. CDR1 SNHLY and CDR2 FYNNEI come from the germline V gene. The CDR3 extends over 14 amino acids. Between the trimmed V and J ends, which lost 0 bases and 2 bases, there was a span of 5 bases. CDR3 region: CASSEAHGNQPQHF. As DNA, the CDR3 is TGTGCCAGCAGTGAAGCGCACGGCAATCAGCCCCAGCATTTT. The whole variable domain, remainder taken from reference TRBV2 and TRBJ1-5, is EPEVTQTPSHQVTQMGQEVILRCVPISNHLYFYWYRQILGQKVEFLVSFYNNEISEKSEIFDDQFSVERPDGSNFTLKIRSTKLEDSAMYFCASSEAHGNQPQHFGDGTRLSIL.

This chain uses TRBV9 with TRBJ1-1; D uncertain. Germline lookup yields CDR1 SGDLS and CDR2 YYNGEE. Trimming removed 3 bases at V and 0 bases at J, with 9 bases between. The CDR3 extends over 14 amino acids. Here the CDR3 DNA reads TGTGCCAGCAGCGGACTGTCTATGAACACTGAAGCTTTCTTT. Amino acids: CASSGLSMNTEAFF.

CDR3 loop: CASTIGLAGPTDTQYF. Written as DNA, the CDR3 is TGTGCCAGCACCATCGGGCTAGCGGGACCCACAGATACGCAGTATTTT. V is TRBV28 and J is TRBJ2-3; TRBD2 aligns across 9 bases. CDR1 is MDHEN, CDR2 SYDVKM, per germline. J was trimmed by 2 bases and V by 7 bases; bases with no gene match: 10. This CDR3 spans 16 amino acids.

This clone was detected only a few times. The chain employs TRBV7-2 and TRBJ1-1; maybe TRBD1 (6 bases). Trimming took 5 bases from V and 8 from J, leaving 15 bases between them. The CDR3 totals 13 residues. Germline loops: CDR1 SGHTA, CDR2 FQGNSA. In DNA form, the CDR3 reads TGTGCCAGCAGCGGGGGGGGCTCTCCCGAAGCTTTCTTT. It translates to CASSGGGSPEAFF.

This clone was counted only a few times. This may be a read error: a much more frequent sequence differs by one nucleotide. The sample has other DNA sequences that encode this CDR3 too. The chain carries TRBV9 and TRBJ2-1, with D unresolved. CDR1 and CDR2 from the germline V gene are SGDLS and YYNGEE. V lost 0 bases, J lost 4 bases, and 5 bases lay in between. The CDR3 loop spans 13 amino acids. The CDR3 coding sequence is TGTGCCAGCAGCGTAGCTGAGTACAATGAGCAGTTCTTC. This translates into CASSVAEYNEQFF.

V gene TRBV12-5 combines with J gene TRBJ2-5; no reliable D call. CDR3 length equals 13 residues. V shed 1 base and J shed 5 bases, with 8 bases lying between them. Looked up from germline, CDR1 is LGHNT and CDR2 is FRNRAP. CDR3 DNA sequence: TGTGCTAGTGGTTTGGGGACGCGGGAGACCCAGTACTTC. This gives the protein CASGLGTRETQYF. The whole variable domain, remainder taken from reference TRBV12-5 and TRBJ2-5, is DARVTQTPRHKVTEMGQEVTMRCQPILGHNTVFWYRQTMMQGLELLAYFRNRAPLDDSGMPKDRFSAEMPDATLATLKIQPSEPRDSAVYFCASGLGTRETQYFGPGTRLLVL.

Points on this clone: Other DNA sequences within the sample encode an identical CDR3. The chain combines TRBV5-1 with TRBJ2-7, with D maybe TRBD2 (5 bases). Trimming shortened V by 0 bases and J by 0 bases, and 7 bases separated the two germline ends. The germline V gene has CDR1 SGHRS and CDR2 YFSETQ. This CDR3 spans 14 amino acids. For the CDR3, the DNA is TGCGCCAGCAGCTTGGGCGGGTCCTCCTACGAGCAGTACTTC. It translates to CASSLGGSSYEQYF.

This clone was detected many times. V is TRBV30 and J is TRBJ1-1; no definite D call. Germline values: CDR1 GTSNPN, CDR2 SVGIG (reference sequence). The CDR3 extends over 11 amino acids. V gave up 1 base and J gave up 4 bases, with 4 bases separating them. The CDR3 region is CAWSASTEAFF. The CDR3 nucleotides are TGTGCCTGGAGTGCCAGCACTGAAGCTTTCTTT.

V usage is TRBV10-2 and J usage is TRBJ2-5, with 7 nucleotides matching TRBD2. CDR3 length: 14 amino acids. Germline V gene sequence: CDR1 WSHSY, CDR2 SAAADI. V shed 7 bases, J shed 6 bases, and the junction held 11 bases outside the gene matches. This CDR3 is CASTPSGGKKTQYF. DNA for the CDR3: TGCGCCAGCACTCCGTCGGGAGGAAAAAAGACCCAGTACTTC.

The chain couples TRBV19 to TRBJ1-1; D is unclear. This CDR3 contains 13 residues. Germline V gene lookup returns CDR1 LNHDA and CDR2 SQIVND (reference sequence). The germline V and J ends were trimmed by 7 bases and 1 base, with 10 bases remaining between them. The CDR3 DNA sequence: TGTGCCAGTAAAACTAACGCGAACACTGAAGCTTTCTTT. Its protein is CASKTNANTEAFF.

This clone was detected a few times. The gene calls are TRBV7-9 and TRBJ1-6, with no clear D. V was clipped by 2 bases and J by 8 bases, with 4 bases between them. Germline CDR1 SEHNR, CDR2 FQNEAQ (reference sequence). This CDR3 contains 12 residues. The CDR3 DNA sequence: TGTGCCAGCAGCTTACCTGATTCACCCCTCCACTTT. It translates to CASSLPDSPLHF.

V is TRBV30 and J is TRBJ1-1; D gene unclear. Germline assignment: CDR1 GTSNPN and CDR2 SVGIG (reference sequence). V lost 3 bases, J lost 4 bases, and 12 bases lay in between. The CDR3 consists of 13 residues. The CDR3 DNA reads as TGTGCCTGGAGGAGTTCTGCGAGCACTGAAGCTTTCTTT. This encodes CAWRSSASTEAFF. Full variable domain (rest looked up from reference TRBV30 and TRBJ1-1): SQTIHQWPATLVQPVGSPLSLECTVEGTSNPNLYWYRQAAGRGLQLLFYSVGIGQISSEVPQNLSASRPQDRQFILSSKKLLLSDSGFYLCAWRSSASTEAFFGQGTRLTVV.